Here is one TCR beta chain with its context. Possible read error: a much larger clone is one base away. This record comes from a study of tumor-infiltrating lymphocytes in primary liver carcinoma. Germline CDR1 is MNHEY and CDR2 is SVGEGT. The CDR3 totals 14 residues. Priming with a constant-region primer yielded TCR beta cDNA from about 480 ng total RNA. Construction of TCR beta libraries relied on three successive nested multiplex PCR rounds employing slightly modified ARM-PCR. In the first two PCR rounds, TRBV1-TRBV30 forward primers were paired with a C-beta reverse primer, and each round lasted roughly 9 cycles. In TCRdb, the multiplex PCR reads were re-called with MiXCR into one record per CDR3 protein. This sample has fewer than 350,000 distinct CDR3 sequences, with around 60% found just once. Extraction also yielded germline DNA, while blood RNA was obtained from unsorted whole blood.

The origin of this receptor is a man aged 40-55 years with primary liver carcinoma and hepatitis B virus infection. The sequencing input was peripheral blood. This chain uses TRBV6-2 or TRBV6-3 with TRBJ2-2; 8 bases line up with TRBD1. CDR3 sequence reads: CASTYSRGRGELFF. CDR3 bases: TGTGCCAGCACTTACTCCAGGGGGCGCGGGGAGCTGTTTTTT.